This T cell receptor beta chain emerged from a study of cytomegalovirus exposure and HLA in healthy donors. V gave up 6 bases and J gave up 5 bases, with 15 bases separating them. CDR1 and CDR2 (germline): SGHDT, YYEEEE. This CDR3 region has 14 residues. Regarding the study as a whole: The study reported that TCR beta sequences accurately predicted HLA-A and HLA-B alleles in most subjects. A later analysis reportedly found fewer N-insertions in an Asian-associated ancestry cluster than the roughly 730-donor mean.

This clone was detected a few times. Its target is not known. 13 Jbeta primers and 60 Vbeta primers were used for the PCR. Assay: immunoSEQ multiplex PCR; the TCRdb copy retains only in-frame clones and omits some. The data show 85,000 to 100,000 clones, roughly 63% seen once. The TCR was taken from a woman aged 25-40 years in good health and CMV-seronegative. The sample consisted of PBMCs. The genes are TRBV5-6 and TRBJ1-3, with D maybe TRBD1 (5 bases). CDR3 nucleotides: TGTGCCAGCACCGGACACATAAACCGAAACACCATATATTTT. Translated, it gives CASTGHINRNTIYF.